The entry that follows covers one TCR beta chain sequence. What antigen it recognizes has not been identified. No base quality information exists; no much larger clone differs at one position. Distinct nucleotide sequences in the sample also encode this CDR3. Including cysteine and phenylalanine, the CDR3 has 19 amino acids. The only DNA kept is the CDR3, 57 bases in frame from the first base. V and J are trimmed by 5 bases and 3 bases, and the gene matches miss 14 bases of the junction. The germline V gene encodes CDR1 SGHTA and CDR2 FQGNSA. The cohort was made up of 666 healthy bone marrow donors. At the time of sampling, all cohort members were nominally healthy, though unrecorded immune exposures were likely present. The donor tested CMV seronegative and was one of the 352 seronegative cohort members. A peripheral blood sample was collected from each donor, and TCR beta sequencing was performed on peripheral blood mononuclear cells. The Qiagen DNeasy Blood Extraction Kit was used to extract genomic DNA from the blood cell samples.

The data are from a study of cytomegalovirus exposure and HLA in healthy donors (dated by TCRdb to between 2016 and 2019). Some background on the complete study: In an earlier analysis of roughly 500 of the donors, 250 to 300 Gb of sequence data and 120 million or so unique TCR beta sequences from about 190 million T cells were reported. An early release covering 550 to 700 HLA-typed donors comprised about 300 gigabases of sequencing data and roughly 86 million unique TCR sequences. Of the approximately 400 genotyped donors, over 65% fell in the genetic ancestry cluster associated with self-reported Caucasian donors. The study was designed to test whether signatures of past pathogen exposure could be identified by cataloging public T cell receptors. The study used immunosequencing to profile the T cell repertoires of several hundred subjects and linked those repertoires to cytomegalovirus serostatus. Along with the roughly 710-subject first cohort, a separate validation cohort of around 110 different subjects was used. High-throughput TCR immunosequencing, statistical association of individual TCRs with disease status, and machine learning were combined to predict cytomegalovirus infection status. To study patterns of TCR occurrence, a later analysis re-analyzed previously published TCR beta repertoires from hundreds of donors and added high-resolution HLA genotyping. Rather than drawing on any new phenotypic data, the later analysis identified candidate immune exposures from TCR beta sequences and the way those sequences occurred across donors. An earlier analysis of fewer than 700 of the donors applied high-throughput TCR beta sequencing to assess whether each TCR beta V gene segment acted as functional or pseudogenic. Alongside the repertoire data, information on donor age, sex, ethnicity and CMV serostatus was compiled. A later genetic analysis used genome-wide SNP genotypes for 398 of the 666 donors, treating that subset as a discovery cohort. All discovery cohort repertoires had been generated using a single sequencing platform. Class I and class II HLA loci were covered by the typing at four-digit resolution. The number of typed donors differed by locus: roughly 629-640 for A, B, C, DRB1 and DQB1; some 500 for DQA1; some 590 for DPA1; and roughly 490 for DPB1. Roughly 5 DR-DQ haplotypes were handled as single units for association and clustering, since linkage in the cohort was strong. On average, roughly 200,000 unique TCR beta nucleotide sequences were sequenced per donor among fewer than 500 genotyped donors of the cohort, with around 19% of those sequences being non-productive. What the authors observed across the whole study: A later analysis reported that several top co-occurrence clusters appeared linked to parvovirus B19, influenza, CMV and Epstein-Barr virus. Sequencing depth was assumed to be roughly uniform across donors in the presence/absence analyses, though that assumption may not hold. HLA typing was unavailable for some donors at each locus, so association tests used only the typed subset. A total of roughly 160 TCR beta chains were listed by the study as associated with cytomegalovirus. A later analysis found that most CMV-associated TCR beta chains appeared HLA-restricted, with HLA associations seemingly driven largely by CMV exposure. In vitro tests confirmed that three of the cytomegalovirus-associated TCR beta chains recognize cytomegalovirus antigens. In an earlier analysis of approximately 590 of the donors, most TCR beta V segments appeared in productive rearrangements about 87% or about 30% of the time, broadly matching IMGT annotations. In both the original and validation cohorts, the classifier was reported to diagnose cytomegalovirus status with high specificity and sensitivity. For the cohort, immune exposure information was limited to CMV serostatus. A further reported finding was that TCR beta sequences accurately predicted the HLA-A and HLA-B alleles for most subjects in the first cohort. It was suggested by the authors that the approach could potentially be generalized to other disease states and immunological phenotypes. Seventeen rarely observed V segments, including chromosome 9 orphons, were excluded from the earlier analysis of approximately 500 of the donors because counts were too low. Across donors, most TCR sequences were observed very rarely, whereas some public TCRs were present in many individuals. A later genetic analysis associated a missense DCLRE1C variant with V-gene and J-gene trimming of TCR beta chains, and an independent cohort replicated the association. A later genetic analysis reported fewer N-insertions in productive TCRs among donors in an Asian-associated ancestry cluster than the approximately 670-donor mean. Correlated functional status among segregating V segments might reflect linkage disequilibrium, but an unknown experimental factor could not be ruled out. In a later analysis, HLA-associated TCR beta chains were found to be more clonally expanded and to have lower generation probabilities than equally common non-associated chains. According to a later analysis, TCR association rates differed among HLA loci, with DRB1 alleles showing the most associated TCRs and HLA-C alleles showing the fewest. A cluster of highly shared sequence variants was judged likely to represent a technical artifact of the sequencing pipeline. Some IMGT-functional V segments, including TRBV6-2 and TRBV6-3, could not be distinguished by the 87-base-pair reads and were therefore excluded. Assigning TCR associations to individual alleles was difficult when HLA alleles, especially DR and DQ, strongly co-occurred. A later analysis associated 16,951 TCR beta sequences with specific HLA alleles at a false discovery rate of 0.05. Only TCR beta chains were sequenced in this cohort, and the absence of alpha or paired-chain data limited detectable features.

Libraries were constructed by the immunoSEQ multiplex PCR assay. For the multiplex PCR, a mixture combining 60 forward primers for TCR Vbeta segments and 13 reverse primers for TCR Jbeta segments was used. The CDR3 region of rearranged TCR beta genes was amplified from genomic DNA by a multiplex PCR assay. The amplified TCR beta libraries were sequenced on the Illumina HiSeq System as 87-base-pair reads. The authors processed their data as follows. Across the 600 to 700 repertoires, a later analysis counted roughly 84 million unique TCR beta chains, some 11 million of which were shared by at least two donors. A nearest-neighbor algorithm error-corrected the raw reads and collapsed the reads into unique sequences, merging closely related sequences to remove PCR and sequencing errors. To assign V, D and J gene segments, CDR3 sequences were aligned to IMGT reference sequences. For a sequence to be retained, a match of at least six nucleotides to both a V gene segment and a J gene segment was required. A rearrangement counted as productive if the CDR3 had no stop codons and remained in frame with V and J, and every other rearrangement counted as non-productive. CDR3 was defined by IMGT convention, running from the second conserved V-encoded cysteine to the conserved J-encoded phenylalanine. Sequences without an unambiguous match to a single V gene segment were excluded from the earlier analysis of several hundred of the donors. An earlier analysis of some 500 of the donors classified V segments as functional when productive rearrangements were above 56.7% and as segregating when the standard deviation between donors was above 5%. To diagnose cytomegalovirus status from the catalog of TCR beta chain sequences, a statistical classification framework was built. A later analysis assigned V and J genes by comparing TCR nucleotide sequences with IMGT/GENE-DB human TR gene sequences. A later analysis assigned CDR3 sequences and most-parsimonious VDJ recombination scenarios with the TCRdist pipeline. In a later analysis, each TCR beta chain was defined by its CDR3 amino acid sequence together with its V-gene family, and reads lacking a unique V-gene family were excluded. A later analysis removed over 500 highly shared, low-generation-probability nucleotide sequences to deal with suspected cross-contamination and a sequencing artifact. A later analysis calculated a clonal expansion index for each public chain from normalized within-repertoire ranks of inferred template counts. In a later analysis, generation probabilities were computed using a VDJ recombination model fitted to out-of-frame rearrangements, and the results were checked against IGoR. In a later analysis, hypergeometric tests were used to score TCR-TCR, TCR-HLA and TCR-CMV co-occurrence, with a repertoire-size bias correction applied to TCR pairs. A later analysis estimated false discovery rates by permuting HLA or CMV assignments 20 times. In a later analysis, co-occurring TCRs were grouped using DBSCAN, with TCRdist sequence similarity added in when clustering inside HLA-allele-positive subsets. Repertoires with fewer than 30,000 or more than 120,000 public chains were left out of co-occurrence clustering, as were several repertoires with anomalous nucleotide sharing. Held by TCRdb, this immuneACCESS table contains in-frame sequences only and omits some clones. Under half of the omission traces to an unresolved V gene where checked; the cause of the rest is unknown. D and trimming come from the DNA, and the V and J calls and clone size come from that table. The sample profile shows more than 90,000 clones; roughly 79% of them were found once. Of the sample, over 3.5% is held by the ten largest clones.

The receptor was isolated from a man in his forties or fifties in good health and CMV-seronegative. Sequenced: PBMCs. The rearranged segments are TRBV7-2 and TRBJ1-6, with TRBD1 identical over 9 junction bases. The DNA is TGTGCCAGCAGCGACTCGGGACAGGGAGTTTTTAGCTATAATTCACCCCTCCACTTT. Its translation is CASSDSGQGVFSYNSPLHF.